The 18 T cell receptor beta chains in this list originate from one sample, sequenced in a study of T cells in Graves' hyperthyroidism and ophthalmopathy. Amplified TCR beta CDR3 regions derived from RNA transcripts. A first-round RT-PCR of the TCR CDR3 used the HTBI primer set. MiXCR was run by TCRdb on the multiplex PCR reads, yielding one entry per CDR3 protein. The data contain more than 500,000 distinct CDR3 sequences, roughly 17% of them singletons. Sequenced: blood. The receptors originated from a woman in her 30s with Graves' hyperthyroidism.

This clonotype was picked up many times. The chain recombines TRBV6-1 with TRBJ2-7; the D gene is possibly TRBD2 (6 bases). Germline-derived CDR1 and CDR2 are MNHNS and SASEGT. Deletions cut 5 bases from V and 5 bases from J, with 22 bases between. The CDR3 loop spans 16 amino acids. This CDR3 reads CASSFQAGSLVDEQYF. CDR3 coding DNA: TGTGCCAGCAGTTTCCAGGCGGGGAGCCTAGTGGACGAGCAGTACTTC.

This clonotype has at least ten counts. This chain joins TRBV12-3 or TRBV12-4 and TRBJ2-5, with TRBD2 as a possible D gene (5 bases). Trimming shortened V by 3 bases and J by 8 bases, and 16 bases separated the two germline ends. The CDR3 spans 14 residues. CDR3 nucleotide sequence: TGTGCCAGCAGTTTGGGCAGCGCGGGTGGCACCCAGTACTTC. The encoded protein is CASSLGSAGGTQYF.

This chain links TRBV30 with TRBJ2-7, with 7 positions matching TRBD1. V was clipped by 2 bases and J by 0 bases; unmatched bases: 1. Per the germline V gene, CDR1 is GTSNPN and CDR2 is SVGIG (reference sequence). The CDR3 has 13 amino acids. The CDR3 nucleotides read TGTGCCTGGAGTAGGGACAGCTCCTACGAGCAGTACTTC. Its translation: CAWSRDSSYEQYF.

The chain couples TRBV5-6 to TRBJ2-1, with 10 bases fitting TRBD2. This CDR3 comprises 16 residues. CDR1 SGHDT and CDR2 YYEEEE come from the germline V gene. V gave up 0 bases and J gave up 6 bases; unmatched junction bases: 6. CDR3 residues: CASSLGPSGSFNEQFF. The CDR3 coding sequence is TGTGCCAGCAGCTTGGGCCCTAGCGGGAGTTTCAATGAGCAGTTCTTC.

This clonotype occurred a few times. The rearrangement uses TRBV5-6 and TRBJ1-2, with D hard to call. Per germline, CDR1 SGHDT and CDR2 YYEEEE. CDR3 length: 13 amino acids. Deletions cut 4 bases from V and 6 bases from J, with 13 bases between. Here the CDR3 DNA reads TGTGCCAGCAGCCCGGGTCAGGAGAATGGCTACACCTTC. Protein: CASSPGQENGYTF.

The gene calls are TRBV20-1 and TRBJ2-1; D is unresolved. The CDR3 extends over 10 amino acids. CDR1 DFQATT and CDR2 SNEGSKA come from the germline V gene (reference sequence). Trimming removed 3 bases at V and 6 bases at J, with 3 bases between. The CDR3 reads CSARVNEQFF. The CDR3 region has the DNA TGCAGTGCTAGGGTCAATGAGCAGTTCTTC.

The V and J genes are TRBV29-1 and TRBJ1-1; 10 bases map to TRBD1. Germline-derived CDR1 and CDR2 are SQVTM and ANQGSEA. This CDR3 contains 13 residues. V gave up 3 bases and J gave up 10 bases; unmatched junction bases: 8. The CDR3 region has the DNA TGCAGCGTTGAGGGGACAGGGGAGTTAGGAGCTTTCTTT. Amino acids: CSVEGTGELGAFF.

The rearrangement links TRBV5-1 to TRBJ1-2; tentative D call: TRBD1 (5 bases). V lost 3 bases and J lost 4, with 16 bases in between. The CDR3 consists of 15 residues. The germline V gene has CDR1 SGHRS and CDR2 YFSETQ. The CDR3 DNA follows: TGCGCCAGCAGCTCAAACGGGGGGATCGCCTATGGCTACACCTTC. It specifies CASSSNGGIAYGYTF.

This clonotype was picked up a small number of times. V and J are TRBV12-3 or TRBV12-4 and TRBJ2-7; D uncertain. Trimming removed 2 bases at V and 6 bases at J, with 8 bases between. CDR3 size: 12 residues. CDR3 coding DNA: TGTGCCAGCAGTTTAACTCGTCTCGAGCAGTACTTC. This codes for CASSLTRLEQYF.

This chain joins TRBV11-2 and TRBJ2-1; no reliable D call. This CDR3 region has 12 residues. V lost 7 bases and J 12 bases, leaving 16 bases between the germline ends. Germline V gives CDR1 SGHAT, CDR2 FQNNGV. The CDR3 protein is CASTLANLGQFF. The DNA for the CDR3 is TGTGCCAGCACCCTGGCTAATTTGGGGCAGTTCTTC.

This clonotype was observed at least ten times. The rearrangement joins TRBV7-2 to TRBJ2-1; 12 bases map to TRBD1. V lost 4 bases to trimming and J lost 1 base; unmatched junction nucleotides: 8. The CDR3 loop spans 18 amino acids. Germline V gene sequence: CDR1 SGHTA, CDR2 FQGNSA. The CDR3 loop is CASSSRGGQGASYNEQFF. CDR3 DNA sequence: TGTGCCAGCAGCTCTAGGGGGGGACAGGGGGCTTCCTACAATGAGCAGTTCTTC.

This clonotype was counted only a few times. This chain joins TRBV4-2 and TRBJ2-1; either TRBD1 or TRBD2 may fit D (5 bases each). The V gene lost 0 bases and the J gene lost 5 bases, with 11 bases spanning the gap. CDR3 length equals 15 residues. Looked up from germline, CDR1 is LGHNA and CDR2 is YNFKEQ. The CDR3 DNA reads TGTGCCAGCAGCCAAGAAGACGGGGCAAACAATGAGCAGTTCTTC. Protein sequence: CASSQEDGANNEQFF.

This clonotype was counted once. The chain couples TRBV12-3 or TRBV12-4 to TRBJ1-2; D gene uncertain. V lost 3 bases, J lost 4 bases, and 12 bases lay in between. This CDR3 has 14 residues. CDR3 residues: CASSFDISLYGYTF. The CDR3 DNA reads TGTGCCAGCAGTTTCGATATATCCCTCTATGGCTACACCTTC.

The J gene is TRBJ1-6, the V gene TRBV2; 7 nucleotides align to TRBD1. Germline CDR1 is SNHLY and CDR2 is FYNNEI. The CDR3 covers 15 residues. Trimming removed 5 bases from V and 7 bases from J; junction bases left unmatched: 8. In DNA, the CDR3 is TGTGCCAGCAGTCCATTATCCAGGGGGAATTCACCCCTCCACTTT. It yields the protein CASSPLSRGNSPLHF. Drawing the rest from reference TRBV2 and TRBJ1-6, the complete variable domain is EPEVTQTPSHQVTQMGQEVILRCVPISNHLYFYWYRQILGQKVEFLVSFYNNEISEKSEIFDDQFSVERPDGSNFTLKIRSTKLEDSAMYFCASSPLSRGNSPLHFGNGTRLTVT.

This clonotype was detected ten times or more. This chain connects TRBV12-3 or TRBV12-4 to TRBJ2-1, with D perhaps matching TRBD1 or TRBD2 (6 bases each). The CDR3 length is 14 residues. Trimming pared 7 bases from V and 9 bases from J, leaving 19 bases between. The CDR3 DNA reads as TGTGCCAGCAATCCAGGACTACAGGGTGGTGAGCAGTTCTTC. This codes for CASNPGLQGGEQFF.

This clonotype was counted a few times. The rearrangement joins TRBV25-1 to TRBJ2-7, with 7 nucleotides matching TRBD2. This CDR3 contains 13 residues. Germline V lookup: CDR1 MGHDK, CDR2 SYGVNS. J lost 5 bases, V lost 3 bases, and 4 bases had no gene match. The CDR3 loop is CASSEAGRDEQYF. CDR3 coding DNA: TGTGCCAGCAGTGAGGCAGGGAGGGACGAGCAGTACTTC.

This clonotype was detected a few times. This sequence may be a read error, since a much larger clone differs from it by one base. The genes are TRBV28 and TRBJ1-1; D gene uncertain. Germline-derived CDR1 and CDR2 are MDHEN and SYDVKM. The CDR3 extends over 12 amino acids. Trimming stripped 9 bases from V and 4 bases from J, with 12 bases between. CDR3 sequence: CASKRAGTEAFF. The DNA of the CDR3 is TGTGCCAGTAAGAGGGCAGGCACTGAAGCTTTCTTT.

For the CDR3, the DNA is TGTGCCAGCAGCGCCAGGGGGCCCACCTACGAGCAGTACTTC. Its protein is CASSARGPTYEQYF. This chain links TRBV5-6 with TRBJ2-7, with TRBD1 matching over 8 bases. This CDR3 contains 14 residues. Germline assignment: CDR1 SGHDT and CDR2 YYEEEE. The V gene end was trimmed by 4 bases and the J gene end by 2 bases; junction bases not matched to a gene: 5.